This is a list of T cell receptor beta chains from one sample in a study of human versus mouse CDR3 diversity and MHC coevolution. The repertoire was sequenced with immunoSEQ multiplex PCR; TCRdb's copy has only in-frame clones and lacks some. This sample has about 60,000 clones, with 94% found just once. The sequenced material came from naive CD4+ T cells from blood. These receptors all come from a person aged 55 to 69 in good health. CDR3s include the opening cysteine and the closing phenylalanine or tryptophan. The D gene is left open where the match is weak. Rows give clone size only sometimes, using once, few, many, or a class for an expanded clone.

V gene: TRBV4-2
clone size: .
J gene: TRBJ1-4
D gene: .
CDR3 protein: CASSQAAQINEKLFF

V gene: TRBV7-3
clone size: .
J gene: TRBJ2-1
D gene: .
CDR3 protein: CASSLIPLGSSIGNEQFF

V gene: TRBV19
clone size: once
J gene: TRBJ2-7
D gene: TRBD2
CDR3 protein: CALAGGREAGYEQYF

V gene: TRBV2
clone size: .
J gene: TRBJ1-2
D gene: TRBD1
CDR3 protein: CASSDLGQGYYGYTF

V gene: TRBV18
clone size: .
J gene: TRBJ1-1
D gene: .
CDR3 protein: CASSPQKHTEAFF

V gene: TRBV19
clone size: .
J gene: TRBJ2-4
D gene: .
CDR3 protein: CASSYPSAGRLIQYF

V gene: TRBV19
clone size: .
J gene: TRBJ2-7
D gene: TRBD1
CDR3 protein: CASTGTGLNEQYF

V gene: TRBV18
clone size: .
J gene: TRBJ2-5
D gene: .
CDR3 protein: CASSPPLAANSQETQYF

V gene: TRBV6-5
clone size: .
J gene: TRBJ1-2
D gene: TRBD1
CDR3 protein: CASSQQGRYGYTF

V gene: TRBV7-9
clone size: .
J gene: TRBJ2-7
D gene: TRBD2
CDR3 protein: CASSLAGTSGRAQYF

V gene: TRBV19
clone size: .
J gene: TRBJ1-2
D gene: .
CDR3 protein: CASSIGTSGDIYTF

V gene: TRBV5-5
clone size: .
J gene: TRBJ1-1
D gene: TRBD1
CDR3 protein: CASSGTANTEAFF

V gene: TRBV9
clone size: .
J gene: TRBJ2-2
D gene: .
CDR3 protein: CASSVVVGVNTGELFF

V gene: TRBV5-4
clone size: .
J gene: TRBJ2-1
D gene: .
CDR3 protein: CASSGRSPYNEQFF

V gene: TRBV18
clone size: .
J gene: TRBJ2-2
D gene: TRBD2
CDR3 protein: CASSWTSGSSGELFF

V gene: TRBV11-3
clone size: .
J gene: TRBJ2-2
D gene: .
CDR3 protein: CASSFPGAGELFF

V gene: TRBV5-4
clone size: .
J gene: TRBJ2-2
D gene: TRBD2
CDR3 protein: CASPSGKTGELFF

V gene: TRBV5-1
clone size: .
J gene: TRBJ1-1
D gene: TRBD1
CDR3 protein: CASSGGTGVNTEAFF

V gene: TRBV6-5
clone size: .
J gene: TRBJ2-7
D gene: .
CDR3 protein: CASSYSFNSYEQYF

V gene: TRBV5-6
clone size: .
J gene: TRBJ2-5
D gene: TRBD2
CDR3 protein: CASSTTSRETQYF

V gene: TRBV7-9
clone size: .
J gene: TRBJ2-6
D gene: TRBD1
CDR3 protein: CASSWTGLTSGANVLTF

V gene: TRBV19
clone size: once
J gene: TRBJ2-5
D gene: .
CDR3 protein: CASSPRAQETQYF

V gene: TRBV4-1
clone size: .
J gene: TRBJ2-5
D gene: .
CDR3 protein: CASSQDMATQYF

V gene: TRBV4-2
clone size: .
J gene: TRBJ2-1
D gene: TRBD2
CDR3 protein: CASSPTILWTSGFDEQFF

V gene: TRBV30
clone size: .
J gene: TRBJ1-6
D gene: .
CDR3 protein: CAWDLNRSNSPLHF

V gene: TRBV10-2
clone size: once
J gene: TRBJ2-2
D gene: TRBD1
CDR3 protein: CATRTGANTGELFF

V gene: TRBV11-2
clone size: .
J gene: TRBJ1-4
D gene: .
CDR3 protein: CASSASGPTNEKLFF

V gene: TRBV25-1
clone size: .
J gene: TRBJ1-1
D gene: TRBD1
CDR3 protein: CASSPLGQGPSFNTEAFF

V gene: TRBV14
clone size: .
J gene: TRBJ2-1
D gene: .
CDR3 protein: CASGRGLGFNEQFF

V gene: TRBV5-1
clone size: .
J gene: TRBJ2-2
D gene: TRBD1
CDR3 protein: CASSRQGSSNTGELFF

V gene: TRBV6-1
clone size: .
J gene: TRBJ2-2
D gene: TRBD2
CDR3 protein: CASSGTSGGVGELFF

V gene: TRBV19
clone size: .
J gene: TRBJ2-2
D gene: .
CDR3 protein: CASSPTGVTGELFF

V gene: TRBV6-5
clone size: .
J gene: TRBJ1-1
D gene: TRBD1
CDR3 protein: CASRSQGDEAFF

V gene: TRBV5-4
clone size: .
J gene: TRBJ2-3
D gene: TRBD2
CDR3 protein: CASSPGLAVTDTQYF

V gene: TRBV29-1
clone size: .
J gene: TRBJ2-3
D gene: TRBD2
CDR3 protein: CSVGPGLNTDTQYF

V gene: TRBV7-8
clone size: once
J gene: TRBJ2-7
D gene: TRBD2
CDR3 protein: CASSLEGWSGMGEQYF

V gene: TRBV10-3
clone size: .
J gene: TRBJ1-2
D gene: .
CDR3 protein: CAISENLDNYGYTF

V gene: TRBV7-8
clone size: once
J gene: TRBJ2-5
D gene: .
CDR3 protein: CASSSPPRGKETQYF

V gene: TRBV19
clone size: .
J gene: TRBJ2-5
D gene: .
CDR3 protein: CASSSLQETQYF